This T cell receptor beta chain was captured by sequencing in a study of memory CD4+ T cells and cytomegalovirus serostatus. On this clone itself: Antigen specificity is unknown.

Study processing details: After removing out-of-frame reads, around 2,000,000 distinct TCRbeta sequences remained. Measured with immunoSEQ multiplex PCR; TCRdb has only the in-frame clones, and not every one. V and J calls plus clone size are reproduced from that table; the DNA served to infer D and trimming. This sample has approximately 61,000 clones, with around three quarters found just once. Broader study findings: Suggested: most of the CMV-linked TCR signature lies in CD4+ memory cells.

The sort gate was single viable CD3+CD4+CD8-CD45RO+ cells for memory CD4+ T cells. Donors' CMV status reflects serum IgG against pp150, pp28, p38, p52. After thawing, CD4+ T cells were positively selected. The origin of this receptor is an adult in good health and CMV-seronegative. Some clones in this sample may be carry-over from other donors' samples. The specimen was memory CD4+ T cells from blood.

Here the CDR3 DNA reads TGTGCCATCAGCTCCCCACAGGGTAGCGAGCAGTACTTC. It codes for CAISSPQGSEQYF. The J gene is TRBJ2-7, the V gene TRBV10-3, with a weak D call TRBD1 (6 bases). Trimming cost V 6 bases and J 6 bases, with 15 bases left between them. This CDR3 has 13 residues. The germline gives CDR1 ENHRY, CDR2 SYGVKD.